Below are 9 T cell receptor beta chains sequenced from a single sample in a study of T-cell memory formation after mild COVID-19. TCRdb called the 5' RACE reads again in MiXCR, with one record for every CDR3 protein. The sample carries roughly 200,000 distinct CDR3 sequences, about 21% recorded once. What was sequenced was PBMCs or a T cell subset sorted from them (not recorded which). The receptors stem from an adult woman who had mild COVID-19 (a few samples of this study predate the infection). Cell type and time point are not known.

This clonotype showed up just a few times. The chain employs TRBV29-1 and TRBJ2-7; 11 bases align to TRBD1. Germline CDR1 is SQVTM and CDR2 is ANQGSEA. V was clipped by 1 base and J by 4 bases; unmatched bases: 6. The CDR3 has 15 residues. In DNA, the CDR3 is TGCAGCGTTGAAGCCGGACAGGGGGCCGGGTACGAGCAGTACTTC. It translates to CSVEAGQGAGYEQYF.

This clonotype came up a few times. The V gene is TRBV4-1, the J gene TRBJ2-3, with TRBD2 identical over 11 bases. V lost 3 bases, J lost 5 bases, and 7 bases stayed unmatched. The CDR3 spans 16 residues. The V gene's germline CDR1 is MGHRA and CDR2 YSYEKL. The CDR3 here is CASSQGRTSGQDTQYF. CDR3 nucleotide sequence: TGCGCCAGCAGCCAGGGGAGGACTAGCGGGCAAGATACGCAGTATTTT.

This chain joins TRBV6-2 or TRBV6-3 and TRBJ2-7, with D possibly matching TRBD1 (5 bases). Germline V gives CDR1 MNHEY, CDR2 SVGEGT. With 0 bases removed from V and 2 bases from J, the gap between germline ends came to 8 bases. The CDR3 totals 14 residues. This CDR3 reads CASSYSSGTYEQYF. The CDR3 nucleotides read TGTGCCAGCAGTTACTCCTCAGGGACCTACGAGCAGTACTTC.

The chain couples TRBV20-1 to TRBJ1-2; 10 bases are shared with TRBD1. V lost 1 base to trimming and J lost 3 bases; unmatched junction nucleotides: 2. There are 14 residues in the CDR3. Germline CDR1 DFQATT, CDR2 SNEGSKA (reference sequence). DNA of the CDR3: TGCAGTGCTAGAGGGACAGGGGGTTACTATGGCTACACCTTC. Translating gives CSARGTGGYYGYTF.

The chain links TRBV2 to TRBJ2-6, with D perhaps TRBD1 (6 bases). The CDR3 runs to 19 residues. The germline V and J ends were trimmed by 3 bases and 2 bases, with 20 bases remaining between them. Germline V gene sequence: CDR1 SNHLY, CDR2 FYNNEI. This CDR3 reads CASSEVQGNKIPGANVLTF. The CDR3 coding sequence is TGTGCCAGCAGTGAGGTGCAGGGGAATAAAATTCCTGGGGCCAACGTCCTGACTTTC.

The chain has TRBV2 and TRBJ2-4; a possible D gene is TRBD2 (5 bases). The CDR3 covers 15 residues. Trimming left V 6 bases short and J 7 bases short, with 19 bases between. The germline gives CDR1 SNHLY, CDR2 FYNNEI. The CDR3 is CASSDLDLGGNIQYF. The CDR3 DNA reads as TGTGCCAGCAGCGACCTCGACCTTGGCGGGAACATTCAGTACTTC.

In this sample, this clonotype turned up a few times. V usage is TRBV5-4 and J usage is TRBJ2-1; 14 nucleotides match TRBD2. This CDR3 is built from 20 residues. Germline CDR1 SGHNT, CDR2 YYREEE (reference sequence). V lost 4 bases, J lost 2 bases, and 14 bases stayed unmatched. The CDR3 bases are TGTGCCAGCAGCCAAAGACTAGCGGGAGGGCTCTATCCAACCTACAATGAGCAGTTCTTC. Its translation is CASSQRLAGGLYPTYNEQFF.

There are a few counts of this clonotype. This chain connects TRBV20-1 to TRBJ2-1, with TRBD1 matching 8 bases. The germline gives CDR1 DFQATT, CDR2 SNEGSKA (reference sequence). V lost 4 bases, J lost 8 bases, and 7 bases stayed unmatched. The CDR3 covers 13 residues. CDR3 loop: CSAIRLGQDEQFF. DNA of the CDR3: TGCAGTGCTATCCGTCTGGGACAGGATGAGCAGTTCTTC.

This chain connects TRBV27 to TRBJ2-7, with TRBD2 matching 10 bases. The CDR3 consists of 14 residues. The trim removed 6 bases at V and 1 base at J, leaving 3 bases unmatched. CDR1 is MNHEY, CDR2 SMNVEV, per germline (reference sequence). The CDR3 loop is CASRWTSGSYEQYF. CDR3 bases: TGTGCCAGCAGATGGACTAGCGGATCCTACGAGCAGTACTTC.